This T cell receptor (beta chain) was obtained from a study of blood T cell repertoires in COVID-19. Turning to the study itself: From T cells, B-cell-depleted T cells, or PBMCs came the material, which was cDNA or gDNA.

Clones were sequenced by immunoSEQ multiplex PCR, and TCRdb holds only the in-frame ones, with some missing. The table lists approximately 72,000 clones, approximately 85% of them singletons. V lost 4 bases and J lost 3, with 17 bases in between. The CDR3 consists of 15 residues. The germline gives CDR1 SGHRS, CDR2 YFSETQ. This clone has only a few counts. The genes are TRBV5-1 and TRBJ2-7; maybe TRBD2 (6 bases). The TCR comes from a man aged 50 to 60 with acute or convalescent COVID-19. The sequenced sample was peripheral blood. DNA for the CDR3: TGCGCCAGCAGCCCGTGGGGCAGGAGGGGCTACGAGCAGTACTTC. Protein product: CASSPWGRRGYEQYF.